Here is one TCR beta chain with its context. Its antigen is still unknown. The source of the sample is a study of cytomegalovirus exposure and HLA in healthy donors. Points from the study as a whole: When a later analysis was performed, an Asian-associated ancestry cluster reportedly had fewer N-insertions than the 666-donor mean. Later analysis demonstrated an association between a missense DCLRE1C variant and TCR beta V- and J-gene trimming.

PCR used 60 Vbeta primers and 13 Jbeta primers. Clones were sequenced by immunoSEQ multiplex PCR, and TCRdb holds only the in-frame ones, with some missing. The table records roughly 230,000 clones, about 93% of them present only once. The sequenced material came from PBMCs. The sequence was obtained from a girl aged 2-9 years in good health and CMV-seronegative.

CDR3 DNA sequence: TGCAGTGCTTGGACAGCTGAAGCTTTCTTT. Protein product: CSAWTAEAFF. J is TRBJ1-1 and V is TRBV20-1, with D possibly TRBD1 on 6 matching bases. Germline V gene lookup returns CDR1 DFQATT and CDR2 SNEGSKA (reference sequence). The CDR3 sequence is 10 residues long. Trimming removed 5 bases at V and 6 bases at J, with 7 bases between.